These 5 T cell receptor beta chains share one sample of origin, sequenced in a study of identical twins. From the 5' RACE reads, TCRdb called clonotypes with MiXCR, one entry per CDR3 protein. This table holds 600,000 to 850,000 distinct CDR3 sequences, 15% to 20% found once. These data were also reused for a study on T cells expressing NK-cell markers.

The sample taken for sequencing was PBMCs. The source is a woman younger than 30 in good health.

This clonotype was seen ten or more times. This chain links TRBV10-3 with TRBJ1-2, with D maybe TRBD1 (6 bases). The V gene's germline CDR1 is ENHRY and CDR2 SYGVKD. CDR3 length: 14 residues. The V end lost 3 bases, the J end lost 4 bases, and 12 bases lay between the germline ends. The CDR3 spells CAISDAQGPYGYTF. DNA for the CDR3: TGTGCCATCAGTGATGCCCAGGGGCCCTATGGCTACACCTTC.

This clonotype has more than one count but fewer than ten. The CDR3 protein is CATSRSGAADTQYF. The CDR3, as DNA: TGTGCCACCAGTCGGTCCGGGGCCGCAGATACGCAGTATTTT. The chain couples TRBV24-1 to TRBJ2-3; possibly TRBD1 or TRBD2 for D (5 bases each). Germline V gives CDR1 KGHDR, CDR2 SFDVKD. The CDR3 consists of 14 residues. Deletions cut 6 bases from V and 4 bases from J, with 13 bases between.

This clonotype showed up just a few times. The V and J genes are TRBV20-1 and TRBJ2-3; 8 bases match TRBD1. The CDR3 extends over 13 amino acids. Losses at the gene ends were 3 bases for V and 6 bases for J; bases not matched to a gene: 5. Germline CDR1 reads DFQATT; CDR2 reads SNEGSKA (reference sequence). This CDR3 reads CSARDRVRDTQYF. In nucleotides, the CDR3 is TGCAGTGCTAGGGACAGGGTTAGGGATACGCAGTATTTT.

V gene TRBV20-1 combines with J gene TRBJ2-7; D is ambiguous. Germline V gene data show CDR1 as DFQATT and CDR2 as SNEGSKA (reference sequence). Trimming took off 1 base at V and 5 bases at J, with 9 bases between the two ends. CDR3 length: 12 residues. Here the CDR3 DNA reads TGCAGTGCTAGAGTTGGGCGGAACGAGCAGTACTTC. This codes for CSARVGRNEQYF.

This clonotype occurred a few times. The chain links TRBV6-7 to TRBJ2-1; D gene ambiguous. TRBV6-7 is reported as an ORF; its role is uncertain. The ends were cut back, 0 bases at V and 1 base at J, with 13 bases in the middle. The CDR3 covers 17 residues. The DNA of the CDR3 is TGTGCCAGCAGTTACTCGTGCATGGACCCATCCTACAATGAGCAGTTCTTC. It yields the protein CASSYSCMDPSYNEQFF.